Shown below are 25 T cell receptor beta chains from a single sample sequenced in a study of cytomegalovirus exposure and HLA in healthy donors. It was with 60 Vbeta and 13 Jbeta primers that the PCR ran. Method: immunoSEQ multiplex PCR; TCRdb's copy keeps in-frame clones and lacks some. This listing includes about 52,000 clones. Specimen: PBMCs. These receptor sequences come from a woman in her fifties or sixties in good health and CMV-seropositive.

The chain is built from TRBV6-1 and TRBJ2-5; a weak D match, TRBD1 (5 bases). Germline loops: CDR1 MNHNS, CDR2 SASEGT. Trimming left V 2 bases short and J 5 bases short, with 15 bases between. This CDR3 is 15 amino acids long. The CDR3 nucleotides are TGTGCCAGCAGTGAACAGGGTACGAGAAAGGAGACCCAGTACTTC. Translated: CASSEQGTRKETQYF.

The chain couples TRBV5-1 to TRBJ2-3; 8 nucleotides agree with TRBD2. CDR1 and CDR2 (germline): SGHRS, YFSETQ. V shed 5 bases, J shed 2 bases, and the junction held 4 bases outside the gene matches. This CDR3 region has 14 residues. CDR3 nucleotide sequence: TGCGCCAGCAGGTCACTAGCGGACACAGATACGCAGTATTTT. Protein product: CASRSLADTDTQYF.

The chain links TRBV28 to TRBJ1-6, with D unresolved. CDR3 length equals 14 residues. Trimming pared 3 bases from V and 6 bases from J, leaving 9 bases between. Per the germline V gene, CDR1 is MDHEN and CDR2 is SYDVKM. CDR3 sequence reads: CASSFSSSNSPLHF. CDR3 in DNA: TGTGCCAGCAGTTTTTCCAGTTCTAATTCACCCCTCCACTTT.

The gene calls are TRBV6-5 and TRBJ2-3; D possibly corresponds to TRBD1 (7 bases). CDR1 MNHEY and CDR2 SVGAGI come from the germline V gene. The CDR3 runs to 13 residues. Between the trimmed V and J ends, which lost 7 bases and 3 bases, there was a span of 11 bases. Here the CDR3 reads CASTPGGTDTQYF. In nucleotides, the CDR3 is TGTGCCAGCACTCCAGGGGGGACAGATACGCAGTATTTT.

The chain combines TRBV7-9 with TRBJ2-7; the D gene is possibly TRBD1 (6 bases). Trimming left V 5 bases short and J 0 bases short, with 14 bases between. CDR3 length: 15 amino acids. Germline V lookup: CDR1 SEHNR, CDR2 FQNEAQ (reference sequence). CDR3 nucleotides: TGTGCCAGCAGCGAGAGGGTACAGGGCTCCTACGAGCAGTACTTC. It codes for CASSERVQGSYEQYF.

The chain combines TRBV11-3 with TRBJ1-1; 7 bases fit TRBD1. Germline lookup yields CDR1 SGHNT and CDR2 YENEEA. The CDR3 runs to 16 residues. V shed 0 bases, J shed 2 bases, and the junction held 6 bases outside the gene matches. The CDR3 sequence is CASSLEQGRTNTEAFF. CDR3 nucleotides: TGTGCCAGCAGCTTAGAACAGGGGCGGACTAACACTGAAGCTTTCTTT.

The CDR3 region has the DNA TGTGCCAGCACCCTAACGGGGGGGACTGAAGCTTTCTTT. Translated: CASTLTGGTEAFF. The V call is TRBV6-5, the J call TRBJ1-1, with D perhaps TRBD1 (5 bases). Trimming took off 7 bases at V and 5 bases at J, with 14 bases between the two ends. Germline loops: CDR1 MNHEY, CDR2 SVGAGI. This CDR3 comprises 13 residues.

With respect to this clone: One end of the junction is discordant with germline, which a read error may explain. This rearrangement joins TRBV18 to TRBJ2-7, with 9 bases aligning to TRBD2. The CDR3 length is 15 residues. Germline V gene sequence: CDR1 KGHSH, CDR2 LQKENI. This CDR3 reads CASSPPGLASHEQYF. The CDR3 DNA reads TGTGCCAGCTCACCACCGGGACTAGCCTCCCACGAGCAGTACTTC.

The V and J genes are TRBV11-2 and TRBJ2-3; TRBD1 is a possible D gene (5 bases). V was shortened by 1 base and J by 1 base, with 9 bases between the two germline ends. Germline assignment: CDR1 SGHAT and CDR2 FQNNGV. The CDR3 spans 15 residues. CDR3 nucleotide sequence: TGTGCCAGCAGCTTAGGTATAGGGGGCACAGATACGCAGTATTTT. It translates to CASSLGIGGTDTQYF.

Turning to this clone: A read error may account for a junction end that differs from germline. The J gene is TRBJ2-7, the V gene TRBV18, with 9 nucleotides matching TRBD2. Germline V gene data show CDR1 as KGHSH and CDR2 as LQKENI. CDR3 size: 15 residues. This CDR3 is CASSPPGLASHEQSF. CDR3 in DNA: TGTGCCAGCTCACCACCGGGACTAGCCTCCCACGAGCAGTCCTTC.

Here the CDR3 reads CASSLVYQGEEKLFF. The CDR3 coding sequence is TGTGCCAGCAGCTTAGTCTATCAGGGCGAGGAAAAACTGTTTTTT. This chain connects TRBV7-9 to TRBJ1-4, with a tentative D call TRBD1 (5 bases). CDR1 and CDR2 from the germline V gene are SEHNR and FQNEAQ (reference sequence). V lost 1 base, J lost 8 bases, and 14 bases lay in between. This CDR3 spans 15 amino acids.

This chain links TRBV5-1 with TRBJ1-5; TRBD1 might be the D (5 bases). This CDR3 has 15 amino acids. V lost 0 bases and J lost 7, with 14 bases in between. The germline V gene has CDR1 SGHRS and CDR2 YFSETQ. The CDR3 protein is CASSLEGVANQPQHF. CDR3 DNA: TGCGCCAGCAGCTTGGAAGGGGTGGCCAACCAGCCCCAGCATTTT.

The V and J genes are TRBV25-1 and TRBJ1-1; possibly TRBD1 for D (5 bases). With 3 bases removed from V and 12 bases from J, the gap between germline ends came to 14 bases. Germline loops: CDR1 MGHDK, CDR2 SYGVNS. This CDR3 contains 12 residues. In DNA form, the CDR3 reads TGTGCCAGCAGTGATCGCAGGGAATTAACTTTCTTT. Residues: CASSDRRELTFF.

The CDR3 DNA is TGTGCCAGCAGTGAAGGACTAGCGGGGGGCCAAGATACGCAGTATTTT. This gives the protein CASSEGLAGGQDTQYF. The V and J genes are TRBV2 and TRBJ2-3; TRBD2 aligns across 13 bases. V trimming: 1 base; J trimming: 5 bases; junction bases outside the gene matches: 3. The CDR3 is 16 amino acids. From germline, CDR1 is SNHLY and CDR2 FYNNEI.

For this clone: Other DNA sequences in this specimen translate into the identical CDR3. V is TRBV5-1 and J is TRBJ1-1, with a weak D call TRBD1 (6 bases). The V and J ends lost 0 bases and 5 bases respectively, with 11 bases between them. Germline values: CDR1 SGHRS, CDR2 YFSETQ. The CDR3 sequence is 14 residues long. CDR3 nucleotide sequence: TGCGCCAGCAGCTTGGTGGACCAGGGGACTGAAGCTTTCTTT. Its protein product is CASSLVDQGTEAFF.

The rearrangement links TRBV28 to TRBJ1-4; D uncertain. V was shortened by 4 bases and J by 8 bases, with 14 bases between the two germline ends. The CDR3 sequence is 14 residues long. Per germline, CDR1 MDHEN and CDR2 SYDVKM. This CDR3 is CASSSLNFSEKLFF. CDR3 nucleotide sequence: TGTGCCAGCAGTTCCCTTAACTTTAGCGAAAAACTGTTTTTT.

This chain joins TRBV29-1 and TRBJ2-2; tentatively, D is TRBD2 (6 bases). Looked up from germline, CDR1 is SQVTM and CDR2 is ANQGSEA. Trimming stripped 5 bases from V and 4 bases from J, with 14 bases between. The CDR3 is made up of 14 amino acids. DNA for the CDR3: TGCAGCGTTTTAAGGGAGGTAATCACCGGGGAGCTGTTTTTT. Translation gives CSVLREVITGELFF.

This chain joins TRBV5-6 and TRBJ1-1; TRBD1 matches at 8 bases. This CDR3 has 14 residues. CDR1 is SGHDT, CDR2 YYEEEE, per germline. Trimming removed 2 bases from V and 5 bases from J; junction bases left unmatched: 5. CDR3 coding DNA: TGTGCCAGCAGCTTAAACAGGGGGGGGACTGAAGCTTTCTTT. Its translation is CASSLNRGGTEAFF.

This chain links TRBV6-5 with TRBJ1-1, with D possibly being TRBD1 (5 bases). CDR1 is MNHEY, CDR2 SVGAGI, per germline. The CDR3 length is 12 residues. Deletions cut 5 bases from V and 1 base from J, with 5 bases between. The CDR3 loop is CASSQGNTEAFF. The CDR3 bases are TGTGCCAGCAGTCAGGGGAACACTGAAGCTTTCTTT.

V usage is TRBV5-4 and J usage is TRBJ1-1; D ambiguous. Germline values: CDR1 SGHNT, CDR2 YYREEE (reference sequence). V was clipped by 0 bases and J by 3 bases, with 6 bases between them. The CDR3 runs 13 residues. In DNA form, the CDR3 reads TGTGCCAGCAGCTTGGACGTAGACACTGAAGCTTTCTTT. Its protein product is CASSLDVDTEAFF.

The chain is built from TRBV6-6 and TRBJ2-5, with TRBD2 matching over 14 bases. Germline V CDR1 and CDR2: MNHNY, SVGAGI (reference sequence). CDR3 length equals 16 residues. J was trimmed by 4 bases and V by 10 bases; bases with no gene match: 11. CDR3 protein: CATTTSGGARVETQYF. The CDR3 DNA sequence: TGTGCCACCACGACTAGCGGGGGGGCTCGGGTAGAGACCCAGTACTTC.

The rearrangement joins TRBV5-1 to TRBJ2-7; 9 bases map to TRBD1. V shed 4 bases and J 6 bases; nucleotides not matched to a gene: 8. CDR1 is SGHRS, CDR2 YFSETQ, per germline. The CDR3 has 14 residues. The CDR3, as DNA: TGCGCCAGCAGCGCGGGACAGGGTCAGTCCGAGCAGTACTTC. Its translation: CASSAGQGQSEQYF.

The rearrangement uses TRBV7-2 and TRBJ2-5, with 10 bases fitting TRBD2. CDR3 size: 16 residues. V was pared by 4 bases and J by 5 bases, with 10 bases of the junction left unmatched. Germline CDR1 and CDR2: SGHTA and FQGNSA. Here the CDR3 reads CASSSDTSGDGETQYF. CDR3 DNA sequence: TGTGCCAGCAGCTCGGATACTAGCGGGGACGGGGAGACCCAGTACTTC.

CDR3 protein: CASSGSGTGTDTQYF. The CDR3 DNA sequence: TGTGCCAGTAGTGGCTCCGGGACAGGGACAGATACGCAGTATTTT. The chain combines TRBV19 with TRBJ2-3; 9 bases are a match to TRBD1. The junction had 6 bases not matched to a gene; V was cut back by 5 bases and J by 3 bases. Germline CDR1 is LNHDA and CDR2 is SQIVND (reference sequence). The CDR3 is 15 residues long.

The chain has TRBV6-5 and TRBJ1-5, with D hard to call. The germline V and J ends were trimmed by 5 bases and 7 bases, with 12 bases remaining between them. CDR1 and CDR2 (germline): MNHEY, SVGAGI. The CDR3 is 13 residues long. The DNA for the CDR3 is TGTGCCAGCAGTGAAGAGGCAATCCAGCCCCAGCATTTT. It codes for CASSEEAIQPQHF.